This T cell receptor beta chain was found in a study of long-term antiretroviral therapy in people with HIV. Overall study findings and caveats: Repertoires in HIV (unlike those of controls) had narrower CDR3 length ranges.

This clone was seen only once. What it binds is not known. V was clipped by 4 bases and J by 15 bases, with 11 bases between them. The CDR3 extends over 10 amino acids. Germline CDR1 reads SGDLS; CDR2 reads YYNGEE. It was version v3.0 of the immunoSEQ assay that was run at survey level. Profiling relied on immunoSEQ multiplex PCR, and the TCRdb table lists in-frame clones only, not all of them. The data contain 20,000 or so clones, about four fifths of them singletons. Going into DNA extraction, samples held roughly 0.9-11 million cryopreserved PBMC. This TCR came from a woman younger than 45 with HIV. V usage is TRBV9 and J usage is TRBJ2-1; D is possibly TRBD2 (5 bases). The sequencing here drew on unsorted PBMCs, taken 0.2 years after starting antiretroviral therapy. The chain's CDR3 is CASSPSRGFF. The CDR3, as DNA: TGTGCCAGCAGCCCATCACGGGGGTTCTTC.